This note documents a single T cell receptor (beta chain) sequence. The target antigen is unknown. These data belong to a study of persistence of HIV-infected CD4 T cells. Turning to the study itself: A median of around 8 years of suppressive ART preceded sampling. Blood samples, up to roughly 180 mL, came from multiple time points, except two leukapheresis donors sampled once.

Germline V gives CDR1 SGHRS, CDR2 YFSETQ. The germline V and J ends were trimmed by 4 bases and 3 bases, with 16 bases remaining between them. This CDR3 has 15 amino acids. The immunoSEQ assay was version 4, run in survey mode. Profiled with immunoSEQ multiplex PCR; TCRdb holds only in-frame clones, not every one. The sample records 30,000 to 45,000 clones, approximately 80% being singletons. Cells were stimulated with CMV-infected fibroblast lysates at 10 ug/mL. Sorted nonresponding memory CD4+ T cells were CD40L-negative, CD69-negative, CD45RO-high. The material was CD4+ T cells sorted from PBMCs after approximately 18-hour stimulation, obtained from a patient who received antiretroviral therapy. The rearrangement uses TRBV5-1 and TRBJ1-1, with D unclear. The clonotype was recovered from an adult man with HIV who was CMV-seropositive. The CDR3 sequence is CASSPGVLRDTEAFF. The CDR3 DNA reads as TGCGCCAGCAGCCCCGGGGTACTGAGGGACACTGAAGCTTTCTTT.